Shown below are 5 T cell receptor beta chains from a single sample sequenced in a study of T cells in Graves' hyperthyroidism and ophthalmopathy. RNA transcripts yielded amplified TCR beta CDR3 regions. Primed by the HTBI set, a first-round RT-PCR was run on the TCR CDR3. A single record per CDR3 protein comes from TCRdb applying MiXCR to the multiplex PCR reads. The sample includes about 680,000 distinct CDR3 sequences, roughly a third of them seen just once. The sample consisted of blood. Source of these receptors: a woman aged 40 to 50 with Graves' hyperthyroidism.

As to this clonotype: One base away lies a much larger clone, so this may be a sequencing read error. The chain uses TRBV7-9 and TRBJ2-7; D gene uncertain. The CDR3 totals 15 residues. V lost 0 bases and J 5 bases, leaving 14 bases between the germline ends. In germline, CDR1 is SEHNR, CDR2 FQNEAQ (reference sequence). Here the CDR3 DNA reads TGTGCCAGCAGCTTAGCGTGGCACGGACCGCACGAGCAGTACTTC. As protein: CASSLAWHGPHEQYF. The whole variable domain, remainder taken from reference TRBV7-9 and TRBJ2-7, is DTGVSQNPRHKITKRGQNVTFRCDPISEHNRLYWYRQTLGQGPEFLTYFQNEAQLEKSRLLSDRFSAERPKGSFSTLEIQRTEQGDSAMYLCASSLAWHGPHEQYFGPGTRLTVT.

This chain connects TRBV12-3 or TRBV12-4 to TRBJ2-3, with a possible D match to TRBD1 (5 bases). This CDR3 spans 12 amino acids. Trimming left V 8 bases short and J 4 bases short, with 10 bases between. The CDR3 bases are TGTGCCAGCGGCCCAGGGTCAGATACGCAGTATTTT. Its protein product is CASGPGSDTQYF.

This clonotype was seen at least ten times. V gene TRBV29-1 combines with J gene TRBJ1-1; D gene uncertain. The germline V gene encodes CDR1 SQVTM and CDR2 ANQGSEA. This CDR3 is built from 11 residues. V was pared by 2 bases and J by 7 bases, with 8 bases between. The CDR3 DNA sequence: TGCAGCGTTGAATGGGGATATGAAGCTTTCTTT. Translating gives CSVEWGYEAFF. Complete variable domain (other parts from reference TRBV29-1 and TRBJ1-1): SAVISQKPSRDICQRGTSLTIQCQVDSQVTMMFWYRQQPGQSLTLIATANQGSEATYESGFVIDKFPISRPNLTFSTLTVSNMSPEDSSIYLCSVEWGYEAFFGQGTRLTVV.

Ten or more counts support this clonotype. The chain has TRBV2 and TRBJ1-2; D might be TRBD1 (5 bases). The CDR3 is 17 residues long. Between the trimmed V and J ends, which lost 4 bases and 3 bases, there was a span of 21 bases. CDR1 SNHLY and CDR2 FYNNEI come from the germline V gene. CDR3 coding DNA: TGTGCCAGCAGTGTAACAGGAGTTCCGCTTTACTACTATGGCTACACCTTC. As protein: CASSVTGVPLYYYGYTF.

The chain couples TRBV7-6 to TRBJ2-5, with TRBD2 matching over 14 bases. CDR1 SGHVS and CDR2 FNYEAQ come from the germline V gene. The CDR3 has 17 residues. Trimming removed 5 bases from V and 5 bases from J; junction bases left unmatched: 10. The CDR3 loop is CASSQGGTSGSWETQYF. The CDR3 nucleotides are TGTGCCAGCAGCCAAGGGGGGACTAGCGGGAGCTGGGAGACCCAGTACTTC.